This entry lists 20 T cell receptor beta chains sequenced from one sample in a study of T cell responses to AZD1222 COVID-19 vaccine. Sequenced by immunoSEQ multiplex PCR; TCRdb stores in-frame clones only, minus some. The table lists 150,000 to 170,000 clones, 88% of them singletons. The specimen was peripheral blood, collected on day 0 of AZD1222 vaccination. Receptors were obtained from an adult in good health.

V usage is TRBV7-3 and J usage is TRBJ2-2; 9 bases map to TRBD1. V lost 5 bases and J lost 3; bases outside the gene matches: 7. This CDR3 has 16 amino acids. Looked up from germline, CDR1 is SGHTA and CDR2 is FQGTGA. CDR3 DNA: TGTGCCAGCAGCCCTTACAGGGGGCAGGACACCGGGGAGCTGTTTTTT. Its protein product is CASSPYRGQDTGELFF.

This chain joins TRBV19 and TRBJ2-1, with D perhaps matching TRBD2 (6 bases). Trimming pared 5 bases from V and 0 bases from J, leaving 14 bases between. This CDR3 is 16 amino acids long. Germline loops: CDR1 LNHDA, CDR2 SQIVND (reference sequence). The CDR3 here is CASSVTGLSSYNEQFF. CDR3 bases: TGTGCCAGTAGTGTCACGGGACTTAGCTCCTACAATGAGCAGTTCTTC.

CDR3 sequence (DNA): TGTGCCAGCAGTCCCCTAAAGACGGCTGGAAACACCATATATTTT. Amino acids: CASSPLKTAGNTIYF. The rearrangement uses TRBV27 and TRBJ1-3; the D is unclear. Germline V gene lookup returns CDR1 MNHEY and CDR2 SMNVEV (reference sequence). The V gene lost 5 bases and the J gene lost 2 bases, with 13 bases spanning the gap. This CDR3 has 15 amino acids.

V gene TRBV5-6 combines with J gene TRBJ1-5; TRBD1 matches 7 bases. The CDR3 is 14 amino acids. V lost 4 bases to trimming and J lost 3 bases; unmatched junction nucleotides: 4. The germline V gene encodes CDR1 SGHDT and CDR2 YYEEEE. The CDR3 is CASSAGQANQPQHF. CDR3 DNA sequence: TGTGCCAGCAGCGCTGGACAGGCCAATCAGCCCCAGCATTTT.

V is TRBV5-4 and J is TRBJ2-7, with 7 nucleotides matching TRBD1. Germline V gene data show CDR1 as SGHNT and CDR2 as YYREEE (reference sequence). There are 16 residues in the CDR3. V was pared by 0 bases and J by 2 bases, with 8 bases of the junction left unmatched. The CDR3 protein is CASSLGSGGGPYEQYF. As DNA, the CDR3 is TGTGCCAGCAGCTTGGGGTCAGGGGGTGGCCCCTACGAGCAGTACTTC.

V usage is TRBV28 and J usage is TRBJ2-5; perhaps D is TRBD1 or TRBD2 (7 bases each). The V gene's germline CDR1 is MDHEN and CDR2 SYDVKM. The CDR3 loop spans 16 amino acids. The V gene lost 5 bases and the J gene lost 7 bases, with 23 bases spanning the gap. CDR3 in amino acids: CASSLGGGPRKGTQYF. CDR3 nucleotide sequence: TGTGCCAGCAGTCTGGGAGGGGGCCCGAGGAAAGGGACCCAGTACTTC.

V is TRBV9 and J is TRBJ2-1; possible D gene TRBD2, 5 bases. Germline values: CDR1 SGDLS, CDR2 YYNGEE. V lost 4 bases, J lost 9 bases, and 14 bases lay in between. The CDR3 is 13 residues long. CDR3 residues: CASSPLELAEQFF. CDR3 bases: TGTGCCAGCAGCCCATTAGAGCTAGCTGAGCAGTTCTTC.

The chain carries TRBV7-9 and TRBJ2-5, with D uncertain. Trimming cost V 1 base and J 5 bases, with 11 bases left between them. Germline V gives CDR1 SEHNR, CDR2 FQNEAQ (reference sequence). This CDR3 is built from 14 residues. The CDR3: CASSLGDRVETQYF. The CDR3 bases are TGTGCCAGCAGCTTAGGAGATAGGGTTGAGACCCAGTACTTC.

The rearrangement joins TRBV15 to TRBJ2-2; D could derive from TRBD1 or TRBD2 (5 bases each). The V end was cut by 0 bases, the J end by 7 bases, with 15 bases between. Germline CDR1 is LNHNV and CDR2 is YYDKDF (reference sequence). This CDR3 spans 16 amino acids. The chain's CDR3 is CATSRDRGDTVGELFF. The DNA for the CDR3 is TGTGCCACCAGCAGAGATAGGGGAGATACGGTCGGGGAGCTGTTTTTT.

The J gene is TRBJ2-1, the V gene TRBV19; TRBD1 matches at 7 bases. After removal of 7 bases from V and 4 bases from J, the junction contained 13 bases not matched to a gene. This CDR3 spans 16 amino acids. The germline CDR1 and CDR2 sequences are LNHDA and SQIVND (reference sequence). As DNA, the CDR3 is TGTGCCAGTACCGACGATCAGAGGGGGCGGTACAATGAGCAGTTCTTC. This gives the protein CASTDDQRGRYNEQFF.

This rearrangement joins TRBV5-6 to TRBJ2-7; unclear D gene. Germline V gene data show CDR1 as SGHDT and CDR2 as YYEEEE. The length of the CDR3 is 16 residues. V shed 0 bases and J shed 0 bases, with 13 bases lying between them. The CDR3 coding sequence is TGTGCCAGCAGCTTGGATTCGGGCCACGGCTCCTACGAGCAGTACTTC. Protein sequence: CASSLDSGHGSYEQYF.

This clone occurred once. This chain links TRBV9 with TRBJ2-5; 9 nucleotides align to TRBD2. This CDR3 has 16 amino acids. The germline CDR1 and CDR2 sequences are SGDLS and YYNGEE. J gave up 5 bases and V 2 bases, and 10 bases lay outside the gene matches. The CDR3 DNA reads as TGTGCCAGCAGCGTTAGTAGCGGGGGCTCGAGGGAGACCCAGTACTTC. The encoded protein is CASSVSSGGSRETQYF.

The chain joins TRBV7-8 to TRBJ2-7; D is undetermined. V shed 5 bases and J shed 3 bases, with 8 bases lying between them. The CDR3 is 12 residues long. The germline V gene has CDR1 SGHVS and CDR2 FQNEAQ. DNA of the CDR3: TGTGCCAGCAGCCAGGTCGGCTACGAGCAGTACTTC. Its translation: CASSQVGYEQYF. Using reference TRBV7-8 and TRBJ2-7 for the parts outside the CDR3, the full variable domain is GAGVSQSPRYKVAKRGQDVALRCDPISGHVSLFWYQQALGQGPEFLTYFQNEAQLDKSGLPSDRFFAERPEGSVSTLKIQRTQQEDSAVYLCASSQVGYEQYFGPGTRLTVT.

This chain uses TRBV6-5 with TRBJ1-3; TRBD1 matches at 9 bases. In germline, CDR1 is MNHEY, CDR2 SVGAGI. CDR3 size: 15 residues. J lost 0 bases, V lost 8 bases, and 5 bases had no gene match. The CDR3 here is CASGTGRHSGNTIYF. CDR3 in DNA: TGTGCCAGCGGGACAGGGAGGCACTCTGGAAACACCATATATTTT.

Notes on this clone: At one of its ends the junction is not consistent with the germline gene, which may arise from a read error. The rearrangement uses TRBV27 and TRBJ2-1; 7 bases align to TRBD2. The CDR3 sequence is 17 residues long. Looked up from germline, CDR1 is MNHEY and CDR2 is SMNVEV (reference sequence). CDR3 residues: CASSLSLGGVPYNEQFF. In DNA, the CDR3 is TGTGCCAGCAGTCTATCCTTGGGGGGGGTACCCTACAATGAGCAGTTCTTC.

In DNA, the CDR3 is TGTGCCACCATTCTCCCCCGGATGAGCTCTGGGGCCAACGTCCTGACTTTC. Residues: CATILPRMSSGANVLTF. The gene calls are TRBV24-1 and TRBJ2-6, with D unclear. Between the trimmed V and J ends, which lost 8 bases and 0 bases, there was a span of 16 bases. This CDR3 spans 17 amino acids. Looked up from germline, CDR1 is KGHDR and CDR2 is SFDVKD.

The chain is built from TRBV2 and TRBJ1-5; D may be TRBD1 (6 bases). Germline CDR1 is SNHLY and CDR2 is FYNNEI. Trimming pared 3 bases from V and 1 base from J, leaving 10 bases between. The CDR3 consists of 15 residues. The CDR3 protein is CASSEGHTSNQPQHF. The CDR3 region has the DNA TGTGCCAGCAGTGAGGGACATACCAGCAATCAGCCCCAGCATTTT. Drawing the rest from reference TRBV2 and TRBJ1-5, the complete variable domain is EPEVTQTPSHQVTQMGQEVILRCVPISNHLYFYWYRQILGQKVEFLVSFYNNEISEKSEIFDDQFSVERPDGSNFTLKIRSTKLEDSAMYFCASSEGHTSNQPQHFGDGTRLSIL.

V gene TRBV5-4 combines with J gene TRBJ1-1, with a weak D call TRBD1 (5 bases). The germline V gene has CDR1 SGHNT and CDR2 YYREEE (reference sequence). V gave up 4 bases and J gave up 1 base, with 17 bases separating them. This CDR3 is built from 16 residues. DNA of the CDR3: TGTGCCAGCAGCCTAACAAGGGGTACCCGGAACACTGAAGCTTTCTTT. It is translated as CASSLTRGTRNTEAFF.

V usage is TRBV5-4 and J usage is TRBJ2-1; 11 bases fit TRBD2. CDR1 is SGHNT and CDR2 is YYREEE in the germline V gene (reference sequence). The CDR3 has 18 residues. Trimming took 0 bases from V and 4 from J; bases not matched to a gene: 9. DNA for the CDR3: TGTGCCAGCAGCTTGGTTATGGCTAGCGGGGGGCAATACAATGAGCAGTTCTTC. Translating gives CASSLVMASGGQYNEQFF.

The V call is TRBV6-5, the J call TRBJ2-1; D might be TRBD1 or TRBD2, each matching 6 bases. Germline V lookup: CDR1 MNHEY, CDR2 SVGAGI. Trimming removed 2 bases at V and 4 bases at J, with 12 bases between. The CDR3 is made up of 15 amino acids. The CDR3 here is CASSYRGAGYNEQFF. DNA for the CDR3: TGTGCCAGCAGTTACAGGGGGGCCGGGTACAATGAGCAGTTCTTC.